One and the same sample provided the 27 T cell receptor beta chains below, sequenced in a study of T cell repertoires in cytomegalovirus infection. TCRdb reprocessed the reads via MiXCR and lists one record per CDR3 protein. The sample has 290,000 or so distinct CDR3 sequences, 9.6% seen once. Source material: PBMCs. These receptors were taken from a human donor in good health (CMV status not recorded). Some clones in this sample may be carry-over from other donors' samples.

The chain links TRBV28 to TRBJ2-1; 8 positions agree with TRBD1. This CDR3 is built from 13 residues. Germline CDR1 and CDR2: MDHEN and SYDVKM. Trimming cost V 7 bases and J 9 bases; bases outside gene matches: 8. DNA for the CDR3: TGTGCCAGCACCCGGACAGGGATTGGTGAGCAGTTCTTC. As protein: CASTRTGIGEQFF.

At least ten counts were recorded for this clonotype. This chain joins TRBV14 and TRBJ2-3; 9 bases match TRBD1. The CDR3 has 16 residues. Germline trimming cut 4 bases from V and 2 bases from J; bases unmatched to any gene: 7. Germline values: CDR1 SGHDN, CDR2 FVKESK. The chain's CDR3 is CASSRLGTGNTDTQYF. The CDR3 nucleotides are TGTGCCAGCAGCCGACTAGGGACAGGGAACACAGATACGCAGTATTTT.

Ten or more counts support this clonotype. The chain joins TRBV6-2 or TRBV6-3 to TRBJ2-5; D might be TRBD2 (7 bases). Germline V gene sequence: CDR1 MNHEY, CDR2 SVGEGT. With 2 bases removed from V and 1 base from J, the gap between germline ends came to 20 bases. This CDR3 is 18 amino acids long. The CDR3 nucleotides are TGTGCCAGCAGTTACGGCTGGGCGGCGGGGGCCCTCCAAGAGACCCAGTACTTC. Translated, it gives CASSYGWAAGALQETQYF.

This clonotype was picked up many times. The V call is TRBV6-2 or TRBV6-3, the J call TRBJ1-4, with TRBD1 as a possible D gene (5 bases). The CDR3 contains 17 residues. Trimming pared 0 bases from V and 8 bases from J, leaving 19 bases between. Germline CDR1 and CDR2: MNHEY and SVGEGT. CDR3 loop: CASSYSQGDSGHEKLFF. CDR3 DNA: TGTGCCAGCAGTTACTCCCAAGGGGACTCTGGGCACGAAAAACTGTTTTTT.

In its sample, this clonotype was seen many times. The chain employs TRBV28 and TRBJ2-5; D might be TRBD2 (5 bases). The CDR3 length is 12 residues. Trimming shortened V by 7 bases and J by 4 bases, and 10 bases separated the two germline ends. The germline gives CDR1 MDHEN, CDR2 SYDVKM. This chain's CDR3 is CASTIEGETQYF. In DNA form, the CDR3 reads TGTGCCAGCACCATCGAGGGAGAGACCCAGTACTTC.

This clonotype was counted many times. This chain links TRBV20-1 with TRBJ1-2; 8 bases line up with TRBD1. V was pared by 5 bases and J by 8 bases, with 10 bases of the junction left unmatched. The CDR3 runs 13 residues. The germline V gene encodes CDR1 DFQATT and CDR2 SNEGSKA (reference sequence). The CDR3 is CSAPAGTGGGYTF. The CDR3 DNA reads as TGCAGTGCTCCTGCCGGGACAGGCGGGGGCTACACCTTC.

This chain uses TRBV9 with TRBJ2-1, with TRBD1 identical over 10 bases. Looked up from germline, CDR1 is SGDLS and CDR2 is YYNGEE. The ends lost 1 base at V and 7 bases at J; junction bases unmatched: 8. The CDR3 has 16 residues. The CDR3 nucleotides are TGTGCCAGCAGCGTAATTGACAGGGGGCGCTTAAATGAGCAGTTCTTC. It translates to CASSVIDRGRLNEQFF.

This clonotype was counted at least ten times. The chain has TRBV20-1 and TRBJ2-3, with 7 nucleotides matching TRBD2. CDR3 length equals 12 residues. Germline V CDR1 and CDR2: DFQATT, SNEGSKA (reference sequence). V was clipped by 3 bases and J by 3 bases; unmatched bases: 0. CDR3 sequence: CSASGGTDTQYF. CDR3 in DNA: TGCAGTGCTAGCGGGGGGACAGATACGCAGTATTTT.

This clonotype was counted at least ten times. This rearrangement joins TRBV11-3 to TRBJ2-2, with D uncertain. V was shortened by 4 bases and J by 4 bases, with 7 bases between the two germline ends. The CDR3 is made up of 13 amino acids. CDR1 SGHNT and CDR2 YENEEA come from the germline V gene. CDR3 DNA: TGTGCCAGCAGCTCCCTGCCCACCGGGGAGCTGTTTTTT. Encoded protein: CASSSLPTGELFF.

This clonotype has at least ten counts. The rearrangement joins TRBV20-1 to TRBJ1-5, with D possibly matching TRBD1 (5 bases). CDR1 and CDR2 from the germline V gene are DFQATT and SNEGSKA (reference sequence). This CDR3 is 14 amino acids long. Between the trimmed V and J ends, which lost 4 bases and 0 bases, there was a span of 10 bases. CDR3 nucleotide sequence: TGCAGTGCTAAAGGGGTTTTTAGCAATCAGCCCCAGCATTTT. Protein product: CSAKGVFSNQPQHF.

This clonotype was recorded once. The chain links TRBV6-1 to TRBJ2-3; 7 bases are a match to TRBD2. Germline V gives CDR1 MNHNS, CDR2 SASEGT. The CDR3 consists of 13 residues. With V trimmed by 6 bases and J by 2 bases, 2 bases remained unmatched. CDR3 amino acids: CASRAGNTDTQYF. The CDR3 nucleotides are TGTGCCAGCAGAGCGGGGAACACAGATACGCAGTATTTT.

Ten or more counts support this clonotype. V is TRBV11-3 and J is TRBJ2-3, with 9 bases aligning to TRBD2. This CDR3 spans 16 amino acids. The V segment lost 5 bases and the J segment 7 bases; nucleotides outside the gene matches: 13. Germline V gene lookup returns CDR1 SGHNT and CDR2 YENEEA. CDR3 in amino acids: CASSPRVAGGLHTQYF. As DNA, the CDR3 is TGTGCCAGCAGCCCAAGAGTGGCGGGGGGGCTTCATACGCAGTATTTT.

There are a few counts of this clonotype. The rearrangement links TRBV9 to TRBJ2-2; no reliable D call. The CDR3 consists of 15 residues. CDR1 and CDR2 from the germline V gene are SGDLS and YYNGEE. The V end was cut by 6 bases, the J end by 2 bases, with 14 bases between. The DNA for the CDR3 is TGTGCCAGCACTGGGCCGCCCATCAACACCGGGGAGCTGTTTTTT. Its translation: CASTGPPINTGELFF.

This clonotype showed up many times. CDR3 coding DNA: TGTGCCAGCAGGCGACAGGGCGATAGCAATCAGCCCCAGCATTTT. It specifies CASRRQGDSNQPQHF. The rearrangement links TRBV6-2 or TRBV6-3 to TRBJ1-5; 7 bases fit TRBD1. J gave up 0 bases and V 6 bases, and 5 bases lay outside the gene matches. The CDR3 consists of 15 residues. The V gene's germline CDR1 is MNHEY and CDR2 SVGEGT.

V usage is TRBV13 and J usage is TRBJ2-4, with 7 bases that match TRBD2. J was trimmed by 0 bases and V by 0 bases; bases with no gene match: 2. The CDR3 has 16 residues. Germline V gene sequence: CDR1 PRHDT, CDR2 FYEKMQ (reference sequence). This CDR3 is CASSLGQRGAKNIQYF. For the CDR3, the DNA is TGTGCCAGCAGCTTAGGCCAGCGGGGAGCCAAAAACATTCAGTACTTC. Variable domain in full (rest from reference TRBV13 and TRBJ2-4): AAGVIQSPRHLIKEKRETATLKCYPIPRHDTVYWYQQGPGQDPQFLISFYEKMQSDKGSIPDRFSAQQFSDYHSELNMSSLELGDSALYFCASSLGQRGAKNIQYFGAGTRLSVL.

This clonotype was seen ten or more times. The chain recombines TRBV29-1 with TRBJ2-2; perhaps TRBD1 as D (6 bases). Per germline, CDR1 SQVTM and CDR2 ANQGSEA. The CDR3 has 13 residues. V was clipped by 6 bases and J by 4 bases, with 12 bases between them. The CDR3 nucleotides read TGCAGCGTCCTCAGGGGTGTCACCGGGGAGCTGTTTTTT. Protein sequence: CSVLRGVTGELFF.

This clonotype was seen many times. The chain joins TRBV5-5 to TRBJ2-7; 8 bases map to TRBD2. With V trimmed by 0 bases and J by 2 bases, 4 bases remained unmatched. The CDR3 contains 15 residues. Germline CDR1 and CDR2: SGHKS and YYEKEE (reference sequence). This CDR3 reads CASSLAGLATYEQYF. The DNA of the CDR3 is TGTGCCAGCAGCTTGGCTGGACTAGCAACCTACGAGCAGTACTTC.

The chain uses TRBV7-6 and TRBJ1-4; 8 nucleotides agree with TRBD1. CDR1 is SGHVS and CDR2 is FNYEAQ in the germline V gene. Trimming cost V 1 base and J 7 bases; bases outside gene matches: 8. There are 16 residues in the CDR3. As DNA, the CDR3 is TGTGCCAGCAGCTTAGGAACAGGGGGTGGTAGTGAAAAACTGTTTTTT. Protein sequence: CASSLGTGGGSEKLFF. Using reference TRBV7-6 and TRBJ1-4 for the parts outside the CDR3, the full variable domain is GAGVSQSPRYKVTKRGQDVALRCDPISGHVSLYWYRQALGQGPEFLTYFNYEAQQDKSGLPNDRFSAERPEGSISTLTIQRTEQRDSAMYRCASSLGTGGGSEKLFFGSGTQLSVL.

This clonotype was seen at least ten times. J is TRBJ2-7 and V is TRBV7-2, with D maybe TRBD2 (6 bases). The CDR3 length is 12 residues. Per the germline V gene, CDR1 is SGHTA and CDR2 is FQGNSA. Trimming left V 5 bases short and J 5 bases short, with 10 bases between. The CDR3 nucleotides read TGTGCCAGCAGCGGTCCGGGAGACGAGCAGTACTTC. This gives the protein CASSGPGDEQYF.

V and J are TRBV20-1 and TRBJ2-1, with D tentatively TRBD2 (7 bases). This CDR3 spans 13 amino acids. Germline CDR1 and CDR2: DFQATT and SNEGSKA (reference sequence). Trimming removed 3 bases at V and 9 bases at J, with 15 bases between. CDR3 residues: CSASDGGRVEQFF. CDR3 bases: TGCAGTGCTAGTGACGGGGGGCGGGTTGAGCAGTTCTTC.

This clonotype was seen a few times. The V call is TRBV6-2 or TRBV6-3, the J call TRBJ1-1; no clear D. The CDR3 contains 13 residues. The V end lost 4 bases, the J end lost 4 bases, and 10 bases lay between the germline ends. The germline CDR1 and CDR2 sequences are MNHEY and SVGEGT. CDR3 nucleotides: TGTGCCAGCAGTTTTTCGACGGGCACTGAAGCTTTCTTT. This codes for CASSFSTGTEAFF.

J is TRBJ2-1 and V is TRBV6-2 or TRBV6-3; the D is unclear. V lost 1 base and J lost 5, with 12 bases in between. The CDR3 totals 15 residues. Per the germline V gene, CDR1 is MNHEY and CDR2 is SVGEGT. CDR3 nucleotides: TGTGCCAGCAGTTACTGGGTCAGTGGCGACAATGAGCAGTTCTTC. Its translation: CASSYWVSGDNEQFF.

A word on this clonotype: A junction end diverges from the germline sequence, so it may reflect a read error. DNA of the CDR3: TGTGCTAGCAGCTCCTTTGGCGGACTCGCGAACACCGGGGAGCTGTTTTTT. It specifies CASSSFGGLANTGELFF. The chain links TRBV7-7 to TRBJ2-2, with D tentatively TRBD2 (5 bases). The CDR3 totals 17 residues. CDR1 and CDR2 (germline): SSHAT, FNYEAQ (reference sequence). Full variable domain (outside the CDR3, taken from reference TRBV7-7 and TRBJ2-2): GAGVSQSPRYKVTKRGQDVTLRCDPISSHATLYWYQQALGQGPEFLTYFNYEAQPDKSGLPSDRFSAERPEGSISTLTIQRTEQRDSAMYRCASSSFGGLANTGELFFGEGSRLTVL.

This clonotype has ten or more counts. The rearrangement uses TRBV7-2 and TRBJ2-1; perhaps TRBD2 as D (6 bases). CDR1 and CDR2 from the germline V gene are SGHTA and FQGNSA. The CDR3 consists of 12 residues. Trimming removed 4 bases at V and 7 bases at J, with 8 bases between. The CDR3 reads CASSSTRNEQFF. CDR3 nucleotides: TGTGCCAGCAGCTCGACTAGGAATGAGCAGTTCTTC.

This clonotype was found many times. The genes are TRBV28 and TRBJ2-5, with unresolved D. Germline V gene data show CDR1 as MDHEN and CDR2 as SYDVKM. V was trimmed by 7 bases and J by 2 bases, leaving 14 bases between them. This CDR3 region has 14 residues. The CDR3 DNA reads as TGTGCCAGCACCTCCCGACACCTGCAAGAGACCCAGTACTTC. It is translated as CASTSRHLQETQYF.

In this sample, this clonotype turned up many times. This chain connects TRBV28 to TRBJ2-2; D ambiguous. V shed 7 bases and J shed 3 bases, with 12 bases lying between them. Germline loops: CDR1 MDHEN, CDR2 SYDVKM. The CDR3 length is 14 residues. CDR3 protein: CASTLPGDTGELFF. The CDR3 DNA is TGTGCCAGCACCCTCCCCGGTGACACCGGGGAGCTGTTTTTT.

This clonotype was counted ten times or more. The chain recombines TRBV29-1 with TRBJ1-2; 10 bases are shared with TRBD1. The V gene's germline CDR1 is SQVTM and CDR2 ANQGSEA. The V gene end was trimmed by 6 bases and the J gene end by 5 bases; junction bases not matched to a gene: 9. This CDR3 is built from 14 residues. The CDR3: CSVDLRDRGYGYTF. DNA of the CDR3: TGCAGCGTGGACCTGAGGGACAGGGGTTATGGCTACACCTTC.